This is a list of T cell receptor beta chains from one sample in a study of PD-1 blockade in mismatch repair-deficient tumors. Using immunoSEQ multiplex PCR, the repertoire was profiled, and TCRdb retains in-frame clones only, with some absent. The table includes around 14,000 clones, 80% to 90% detected once. Their target antigens are unknown. This specimen consisted of cells cultured in vitro, obtained from a patient treated with pembrolizumab. These receptors were obtained from an adult with mismatch repair-deficient cancer. The CDR3 runs from the conserved cysteine through the conserved F or W. The D gene is left open where the match is weak. Clone size is stated in some rows and not others, as once, few, many or a class when expanded.

j_gene,d_gene,abundance,v_gene,CDR3nt,CDR3aa
TRBJ2-7,-,-,TRBV2,TGTGCCAGCACGGTTCACGAGCAGTACTTC,CASTVHEQYF
TRBJ1-5,-,few,TRBV29-1,TGCAGCGTATCCGAGGGGTACGGCAATCAGCCCCAGCATTTT,CSVSEGYGNQPQHF
TRBJ1-2,-,-,TRBV7-9,TGTGCCAGCAGCCTGGCCCGGGCCAAGACGGTTGGCTACACCTTC,CASSLARAKTVGYTF
TRBJ1-2,-,few,TRBV6-1,TGTGCCAGCAGTGAAATTGGCTACACCTTC,CASSEIGYTF
TRBJ2-1,TRBD2,-,TRBV7-9,TGTGCCAGCAGCCATAGAAGCACTAGCGGCTCCTACAATGAGCAGTTCTTC,CASSHRSTSGSYNEQFF
TRBJ2-5,TRBD2,once,TRBV27,TGTGCCAGCAGCCAGGTCGGCCTAGCGGGAGTAGAGACCCAGTACTTC,CASSQVGLAGVETQYF
TRBJ2-2,TRBD2,once,TRBV7-3,TGTGCCAGCAGTAGCGGGGGACCCGGGGAGCTGTTTTTT,CASSSGGPGELFF
TRBJ2-2,TRBD2,few,TRBV27,TGTGCCAGCAGTTTAGGGGCGGGAGGGCCGGTTGGGGAGCTGTTTTTT,CASSLGAGGPVGELFF
TRBJ2-7,TRBD2,-,TRBV30,TGTGCCTGGGGCCACGGGCTAGCGGGATCGGGCTACGAGCAGTACTTC,CAWGHGLAGSGYEQYF
TRBJ2-5,TRBD2,-,TRBV13,TGTGCCAGCAGCTCCCGACTAGCGGGCGGGGAGACCCAGTACTTC,CASSSRLAGGETQYF
TRBJ2-7,TRBD1,few,TRBV4-1,TGCGCCAGCAGCCTCGGCGGCAGGGGGATGTACGAGCAGTACTTC,CASSLGGRGMYEQYF
TRBJ1-2,-,-,TRBV29-1,TGCAGCGCCGAGTGGGGCAGCTATGGCTACACCTTC,CSAEWGSYGYTF
TRBJ1-1,TRBD1,-,TRBV4-1,TGCGCCAGCAGCCAAGATCATGGGAGACAGGGGAGAGGGCTGAACACTGAAGCTTTCTTT,CASSQDHGRQGRGLNTEAFF
TRBJ2-3,TRBD2,once,TRBV2,TGTGCCAGCAGTCAAAAGGGAGGGCTGGACGCAGATACGCAGTATTTT,CASSQKGGLDADTQYF
TRBJ2-3,TRBD2,-,TRBV6-6,TGTGCCAGCAGTGGACTAGCGGGAGGCACAGATACGCAGTATTTT,CASSGLAGGTDTQYF
TRBJ2-6,-,few,TRBV9,TGTGCCAGCAGCCCCACCCTTCCCTCTGGGGCCAACGTCCTGACTTTC,CASSPTLPSGANVLTF
TRBJ1-5,-,few,TRBV27,TGTGCCAGCAGTTTTTGGGGTCAGCCCCAGCATTTT,CASSFWGQPQHF
TRBJ2-3,-,-,TRBV29-1,TGCAGCGTTGAACAGGGGTCGAGCACAGATACGCAGTATTTT,CSVEQGSSTDTQYF
TRBJ2-3,TRBD1,-,TRBV5-4,TGTGCCAGCAGTCCGGGACAGGGGACAGATACGCAGTATTTT,CASSPGQGTDTQYF
TRBJ1-1,-,few,TRBV4-1,TGCGCCAGCAGCCAAGGACTCCTTAAGACTGAAGCTTTCTTT,CASSQGLLKTEAFF
TRBJ1-5,-,once,TRBV5-1,TGCGCCAGCAGAAGGGGAGTCAATCAGCCCCAGCATTTT,CASRRGVNQPQHF
TRBJ1-1,TRBD1,-,TRBV27,TGTGCCAGCAGGAGGACAGGGGGCGCTCTCTCTGAAGCTTTCTTT,CASRRTGGALSEAFF
TRBJ2-4,-,few,TRBV6-1,TGTGCCAGCAGTACAGGGGCCAAAAACATTCAGTACTTC,CASSTGAKNIQYF
TRBJ2-5,TRBD2,-,TRBV9,TGTGCCAGCAGCGCATCCGGGACTAGCGGGCTGCCCATGTACTTC,CASSASGTSGLPMYF
TRBJ2-5,-,-,TRBV11-1,TGTGCCAGCAGCCAACCCCAACATTTGGGCGAGACCCAGTACTTC,CASSQPQHLGETQYF
TRBJ2-3,-,-,TRBV7-9,TGTGCCAGCAGCTTAGTGGTAGCGATCAAGGGAGATACGCAGTATTTT,CASSLVVAIKGDTQYF
TRBJ2-1,TRBD2,-,TRBV7-9,TGTGCCAGCAGCTTCGGGACTAGCGGCTACAATGAGCAGTTCTTC,CASSFGTSGYNEQFF
TRBJ2-5,-,-,TRBV5-1,TGCGCCAGCAGCTTGGTAGGCCAAGAGACCCAGTACTTC,CASSLVGQETQYF
TRBJ2-7,TRBD2,few,TRBV4-1,TGCGCCAGCAGCCAACCTCAAGCGGGAGGTTCACTCTACGAGCAGTACTTC,CASSQPQAGGSLYEQYF
TRBJ2-7,TRBD2,few,TRBV2,TGTGCCAGCATCGGTTGGAGCGGGAGCTCCTACGAGCAGTACTTC,CASIGWSGSSYEQYF
TRBJ2-2,-,-,TRBV5-5,TGTGCCAGCAGCTCCCCCCTCCAAAGGACCGGGGAGCTGTTTTTT,CASSSPLQRTGELFF
TRBJ1-1,-,-,TRBV11-2,TGTGCCAGCAGCTTAGAGCCTGGACAAGGAGCTTTCTTT,CASSLEPGQGAFF
TRBJ1-1,-,few,TRBV5-1,TGCGCCAGCAGCTCCCAACAGGGACTAAGGGGGACTGAAGCTTTCTTT,CASSSQQGLRGTEAFF
TRBJ1-2,-,-,TRBV9,TGTGCCAGCAGCGAGGAGCCTAACTATGGCTACACCTTC,CASSEEPNYGYTF
TRBJ1-1,-,-,TRBV6-5,TGTGCCAGCCAGGACACCCTAAGGGGTAACACTGAAGCTTTCTTT,CASQDTLRGNTEAFF
TRBJ2-7,TRBD1,-,TRBV14,TGTGCCAGCAGCCATATTACAGGGGCTGGGGAGCAGTACTTC,CASSHITGAGEQYF
TRBJ1-2,-,-,TRBV5-1,TGCGCCAGCAGCTTGGAGGGTGACTATGGCTACACCTTC,CASSLEGDYGYTF
TRBJ2-1,-,-,TRBV6-1,TGTGCCAGCAGTTTTCGAGCGGAGAGCTACAATGAGCAGTTCTTC,CASSFRAESYNEQFF
TRBJ2-1,-,-,TRBV9,TGTGCCAGCAGCGTAGGCCCAAGCTCCTACAATGAGCAGTTCTTC,CASSVGPSSYNEQFF
TRBJ1-4,-,-,TRBV6-1,TGTGCCAGCAGTGTGTTCCAGGGTCGACCTAATGAAAAACTGTTTTTT,CASSVFQGRPNEKLFF